The T cell receptor beta chain described here comes from a study of blood T cell repertoires in COVID-19 (dated by TCRdb to between 2020 and 2021). For the study in its entirety: Samples from collaborators originated in the United States, Italy and Spain and spanned both the acute and convalescent phases of COVID-19. The material from the prospective study consisted of cDNA or gDNA derived from T cells, B-cell-depleted T cells, or PBMCs. The dataset comprised deeply sampled blood TCRbeta repertoires from subjects exposed to, actively infected with, or recovered from COVID-19. The repertoires were released in a freely available public database meant as a resource for research on the immune response to SARS-CoV-2. Samples were obtained from the ongoing ImmuneRACE study (first 160 participants) and from 950 to 1,500 subjects provided by 6 global collaborators. Nearly every sample came with metadata listing a de-identified subject ID, COVID-19 status, age in years and sex. HLA class I and class II types, where available, came from metadata supplied by the sample provider rather than from assay-based typing. Summary of the overall study and its limitations: The amount of clinical and demographic metadata varied by source and participant and was provided uncurated.

Germline trimming: 6 bases from V, 5 bases from J; junction bases outside gene matches: 7. Taken from the germline V gene, the CDR1 and CDR2 loops are SQVTM and ANQGSEA. The CDR3 goes from the cysteine to the phenylalanine over 13 residues. Only the CDR3 portion is preserved as DNA: 39 bases, with reading frame beginning at the first base. This clone was recorded once. Its cognate antigen has yet to be identified. No much larger clonotype is one base removed from it; base qualities were not supplied. TCRbeta CDR3 regions were amplified from genomic DNA using the immunoSEQ Assay, a bias-controlled multiplex PCR. Per the original workflow: Within the assay, amplification of reference gene primers was used to estimate how many nucleated cells each sample contained. Sequence reads were collapsed and filtered to measure the absolute abundance of every unique TCRbeta CDR3 rearrangement. Productive Simpson clonality was computed per sample as the square root of Simpson's diversity index over productive rearrangements. In TCRdb, the immuneACCESS table is reduced to in-frame sequences with V and J assigned. These tables do not hold every clone; where another copy was compared, an unresolved V gene accounts for under half, and the others remain unexplained. The V and J calls and clone size come from that table; D and trimming were worked out from the DNA. This sample has 60,000 to 65,000 clones in its table, and about 75% of those were observed once. The ten biggest clones cover 25% to 40% of the sample.

Each collaborating institution followed its own protocols to collect whole blood in K2EDTA tubes. For TCRbeta analysis, collaborator samples were shipped as frozen whole blood, as isolated PBMCs, or as DNA extracted from either sample type. Rearrangement joined TRBV29-1 to TRBJ1-2; 9 bases in between match TRBD1. This clonotype originated in a human donor in a cohort sampled during active COVID-19. Sequencing input: peripheral blood. The sequenced DNA: TGCAGCGTCTACAGGGGGCCCCTGTATGGCTACACCTTC. Translated, it gives CSVYRGPLYGYTF.